This T cell receptor beta chain was obtained from a study of blood T cell repertoires in COVID-19. Turning to the study itself: Material from acute and convalescent COVID-19 was sourced from the United States, Italy and Spain. The cDNA or gDNA used as material had been derived from T cells, B-cell-depleted T cells, or PBMCs.

In the source study's methods: It was from reference gene primer amplification that nucleated cell counts were estimated. Libraries were prepared by immunoSEQ multiplex PCR; TCRdb keeps only in-frame clonotypes and omits some of them. The D gene and trimming were derived from the DNA, and the V and J assignments and clone size from that table. Among roughly 100,000 clones listed, approximately 82% were seen once. Material: peripheral blood. The sequence was obtained from a woman of 80 years or more with acute or convalescent COVID-19.

The CDR3 reads CASSPSAGNGLQFF. CDR3 sequence (DNA): TGTGCCAGCAGCCCCTCGGCAGGGAACGGGCTACAGTTCTTC. This chain links TRBV11-2 with TRBJ2-1; TRBD1 is a possible D gene (5 bases). Germline CDR1 and CDR2: SGHAT and FQNNGV. The CDR3 consists of 14 residues. Trimming took off 5 bases at V and 13 bases at J, with 21 bases between the two ends.